Following are 16 T cell receptor beta chains from one sample sequenced in a study of T cell responses to AZD1222 COVID-19 vaccine. Clones were read by immunoSEQ multiplex PCR, and TCRdb kept only the in-frame ones, dropping some. Among around 70,000 clones listed, about three quarters were seen once. Here the sequenced sample was peripheral blood, taken on day 0 of AZD1222 vaccination. The receptors here all came from an adult in good health.

The chain is built from TRBV19 and TRBJ1-1; 9 bases are shared with TRBD1. Germline CDR1 LNHDA, CDR2 SQIVND (reference sequence). CDR3 length: 18 residues. V dropped 2 bases and J dropped 0; count of bases not matched to a gene: 10. In nucleotides, the CDR3 is TGTGCCAGTAGTATATTCACGGGACAGGGAACCTTGAACACTGAAGCTTTCTTT. It translates to CASSIFTGQGTLNTEAFF.

V gene TRBV11-3 combines with J gene TRBJ2-7; 10 positions match TRBD2. V trimming: 1 base; J trimming: 2 bases; junction bases outside the gene matches: 2. From germline, CDR1 is SGHNT and CDR2 YENEEA. The CDR3 has 15 residues. Here the CDR3 DNA reads TGTGCCAGCAGCTTAGGCCTAGCGGGGGCCTACGAGCAGTACTTC. Its protein is CASSLGLAGAYEQYF.

This rearrangement joins TRBV6-1 to TRBJ1-5; weak D call: TRBD1 (6 bases). CDR1 MNHNS and CDR2 SASEGT come from the germline V gene. With 1 base removed from V and 6 bases from J, the gap between germline ends came to 13 bases. CDR3 length: 15 amino acids. The CDR3 bases are TGTGCCAGCAGTGAAGTACAGGGCCGGACTCAGCCCCAGCATTTT. Protein product: CASSEVQGRTQPQHF.

This chain connects TRBV19 to TRBJ1-5; possibly TRBD1 for D (5 bases). V was pared by 4 bases and J by 6 bases, with 16 bases between. The germline V gene has CDR1 LNHDA and CDR2 SQIVND (reference sequence). The CDR3 extends over 15 amino acids. The chain's CDR3 is CASSRGRSRGQPQHF. The CDR3 DNA reads TGTGCCAGTAGTAGGGGCCGGTCCCGGGGTCAGCCCCAGCATTTT. Variable domain in full (rest from reference TRBV19 and TRBJ1-5): DGGITQSPKYLFRKEGQNVTLSCEQNLNHDAMYWYRQDPGQGLRLIYYSQIVNDFQKGDIAEGYSVSREKKESFPLTVTSAQKNPTAFYLCASSRGRSRGQPQHFGDGTRLSIL.

This clone was seen a single time. CDR3 sequence (DNA): TGCGCCAGCAGCCAAGGCCGGCAGGGAGTATATGGCTACACCTTC. Amino acid sequence: CASSQGRQGVYGYTF. This chain uses TRBV4-3 with TRBJ1-2, with D possibly TRBD1 on 5 matching bases. This CDR3 spans 15 amino acids. V lost 1 base to trimming and J lost 5 bases, with 14 bases between them. Germline assignment: CDR1 LGHNA and CDR2 YSLEER.

This chain links TRBV19 with TRBJ1-4; maybe TRBD1 (5 bases). V dropped 6 bases and J dropped 7 bases, with 18 bases sitting between them. Per germline, CDR1 LNHDA and CDR2 SQIVND (reference sequence). The CDR3 totals 15 residues. This chain's CDR3 is CASSTSGGWGEKLFF. DNA for the CDR3: TGTGCCAGTAGCACGAGCGGGGGTTGGGGTGAAAAACTGTTTTTT.

The chain employs TRBV6-6 and TRBJ1-4; perhaps TRBD1 as D (6 bases). The length of the CDR3 is 15 residues. Germline V lookup: CDR1 MNHNY, CDR2 SVGAGI (reference sequence). Trimming pared 5 bases from V and 8 bases from J, leaving 18 bases between. In DNA form, the CDR3 reads TGTGCCAGCAGTCTAGGGGGGGGGATTAGGGAAAAACTGTTTTTT. Protein: CASSLGGGIREKLFF.

V and J are TRBV11-2 and TRBJ2-1, with D possibly TRBD2 on 5 matching bases. Germline V CDR1 and CDR2: SGHAT, FQNNGV. Trimming cost V 0 bases and J 9 bases, with 15 bases left between them. This CDR3 spans 15 amino acids. CDR3 DNA: TGTGCCAGCAGCTTAGATTGGTCGGGGTTCACTGAGCAGTTCTTC. Its protein is CASSLDWSGFTEQFF.

This clone has just one count. The chain recombines TRBV4-1 with TRBJ2-5; the match to TRBD1 covers 8 bases. Germline CDR1 MGHRA, CDR2 YSYEKL. This CDR3 has 15 residues. After removal of 4 bases from V and 5 bases from J, the junction contained 9 bases not matched to a gene. The CDR3 reads CASSPEQGAWETQYF. The CDR3 bases are TGCGCCAGCAGCCCGGAGCAGGGGGCTTGGGAGACCCAGTACTTC.

This clone turned up a few times. V usage is TRBV4-1 and J usage is TRBJ2-7; a possible D gene is TRBD2 (7 bases). Trimming left V 4 bases short and J 6 bases short, with 22 bases between. There are 16 residues in the CDR3. The germline gives CDR1 MGHRA, CDR2 YSYEKL. CDR3 region: CASSLDGGQRWGEQYF. For the CDR3, the DNA is TGCGCCAGCAGCCTCGACGGGGGGCAGCGATGGGGCGAGCAGTACTTC.

CDR3 protein: CASSEWGGTDTQYF. The CDR3, as DNA: TGTGCCAGCAGTGAGTGGGGGGGCACAGATACGCAGTATTTT. This rearrangement joins TRBV25-1 to TRBJ2-3; perhaps TRBD2 as D (6 bases). V lost 3 bases to trimming and J lost 1 base, with 8 bases between them. The CDR3 contains 14 residues. Germline loops: CDR1 MGHDK, CDR2 SYGVNS. Using reference TRBV25-1 and TRBJ2-3 for the parts outside the CDR3, the full variable domain is EADIYQTPRYLVIGTGKKITLECSQTMGHDKMYWYQQDPGMELHLIHYSYGVNSTEKGDLSSESTVSRIRTEHFPLTLESARPSHTSQYLCASSEWGGTDTQYFGPGTRLTVL.

This chain joins TRBV6-2 or TRBV6-3 and TRBJ1-2; D gene ambiguous. CDR1 and CDR2 from the germline V gene are MNHEY and SVGEGT. There are 14 residues in the CDR3. Trimming took off 6 bases at V and 7 bases at J, with 18 bases between the two ends. The DNA for the CDR3 is TGTGCCAGCAGCCGGGAGGCGAGGTGGGGTGGCTACACCTTC. Translation gives CASSREARWGGYTF.

The DNA of the CDR3 is TGTGCCAGCAGGAGGGAGGGGACAGGCTACACCTTC. This translates into CASRREGTGYTF. J is TRBJ1-2 and V is TRBV12-3 or TRBV12-4; the D gene is possibly TRBD1 (6 bases). The length of the CDR3 is 12 residues. V was shortened by 6 bases and J by 8 bases, with 13 bases between the two germline ends.

This chain uses TRBV6-5 with TRBJ1-4, with a tentative D call TRBD1 (5 bases). V was trimmed by 0 bases and J by 6 bases, leaving 11 bases between them. The CDR3 length is 15 residues. Germline CDR1 reads MNHEY; CDR2 reads SVGAGI. CDR3 in amino acids: CASSYSKWGDEKLFF. CDR3 DNA: TGTGCCAGCAGTTACTCGAAATGGGGGGATGAAAAACTGTTTTTT.

In its sample, this clone ranks as medium-sized (0.01 to 0.1%). The chain carries TRBV7-9 and TRBJ1-2, with no clear D. CDR1 and CDR2 from the germline V gene are SEHNR and FQNEAQ (reference sequence). The CDR3 loop spans 12 amino acids. The V gene lost 1 base and the J gene lost 5 bases, with 5 bases spanning the gap. CDR3 in amino acids: CASSLDTYGYTF. The CDR3 DNA reads as TGTGCCAGCAGCTTAGACACATATGGCTACACCTTC. The complete variable domain, with remaining parts taken from reference TRBV7-9 and TRBJ1-2, reads DTGVSQNPRHKITKRGQNVTFRCDPISEHNRLYWYRQTLGQGPEFLTYFQNEAQLEKSRLLSDRFSAERPKGSFSTLEIQRTEQGDSAMYLCASSLDTYGYTFGSGTRLTVV.

This rearrangement joins TRBV5-6 to TRBJ1-3; a possible D gene is TRBD1 (5 bases). Germline CDR1 and CDR2: SGHDT and YYEEEE. The V end lost 0 bases, the J end lost 0 bases, and 7 bases lay between the germline ends. The CDR3 length is 15 residues. In nucleotides, the CDR3 is TGTGCCAGCAGCTTGGTAGGGGTCTCTGGAAACACCATATATTTT. Amino acid sequence: CASSLVGVSGNTIYF.